The present T cell receptor (beta chain) was sequenced within a study of T cell changes during pregnancy in multiple sclerosis. TCRdb's table, derived via immunoSEQ multiplex PCR, lists solely in-frame clones and lacks some. The sample carries 25,000 to 40,000 clones, approximately 89% recorded once. The CDR3 sequence is 17 residues long. Trimming cost V 1 base and J 2 bases, with 15 bases left between them. Germline lookup yields CDR1 SGHAT and CDR2 FQNNGV. The sequence came from a female donor with multiple sclerosis, enrolled in a pregnancy study. The chain employs TRBV11-2 and TRBJ2-1; TRBD1 is a possible D gene (6 bases). The input for sequencing was CD8+ T cells from peripheral blood mononuclear cells, taken in the second trimester of pregnancy. As DNA, the CDR3 is TGTGCCAGCAGCTTAGCGGGACAACAAAAAGCCTACAATGAGCAGTTCTTC. The encoded protein is CASSLAGQQKAYNEQFF.